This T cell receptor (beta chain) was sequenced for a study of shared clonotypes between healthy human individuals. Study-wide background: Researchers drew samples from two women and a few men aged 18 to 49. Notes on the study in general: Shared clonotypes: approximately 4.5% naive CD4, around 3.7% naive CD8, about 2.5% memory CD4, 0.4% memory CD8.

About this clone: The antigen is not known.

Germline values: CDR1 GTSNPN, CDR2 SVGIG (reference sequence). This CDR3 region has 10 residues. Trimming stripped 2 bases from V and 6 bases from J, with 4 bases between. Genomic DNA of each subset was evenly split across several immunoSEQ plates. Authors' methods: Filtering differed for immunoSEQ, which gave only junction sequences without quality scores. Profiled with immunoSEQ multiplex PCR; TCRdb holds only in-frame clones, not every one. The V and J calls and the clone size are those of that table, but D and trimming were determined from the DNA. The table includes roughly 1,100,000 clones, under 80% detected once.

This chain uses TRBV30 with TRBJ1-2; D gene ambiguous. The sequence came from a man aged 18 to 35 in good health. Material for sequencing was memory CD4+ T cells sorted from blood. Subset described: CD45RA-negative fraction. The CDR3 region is CAWSTHGYTF. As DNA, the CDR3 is TGTGCCTGGAGTACACATGGCTACACCTTC. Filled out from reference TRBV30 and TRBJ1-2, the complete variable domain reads SQTIHQWPATLVQPVGSPLSLECTVEGTSNPNLYWYRQAAGRGLQLLFYSVGIGQISSEVPQNLSASRPQDRQFILSSKKLLLSDSGFYLCAWSTHGYTFGSGTRLTVV.